The T cell receptor beta chain under discussion was sequenced for a study of radiotherapy plus CTLA-4 blockade in lung cancer. Study summary: About 20% of patients responded objectively, and 31% achieved disease control.

On this clone: Its antigen is not identified.

Data came from immunoSEQ multiplex PCR; TCRdb stores just in-frame clones and leaves some out. Of 85,000 to 130,000 clones listed, about 85% are singletons. Study-level findings and limits: In blood, early T cell clone dynamics reportedly predicted response best, together with interferon-beta.

V lost 5 bases, J lost 0 bases, and 17 bases lay in between. Germline CDR1 SGHTA, CDR2 FQGTGA. The CDR3 sequence is 18 residues long. Source: peripheral blood, taken from a patient treated with radiotherapy plus ipilimumab. This chain connects TRBV7-3 to TRBJ2-6; D might be TRBD1 (6 bases). The sequence came from a human donor with non-small cell lung cancer that progressed on radiotherapy plus ipilimumab. Some clones in this sample may be carry-over from other donors' samples. The CDR3 loop reads CASSRRGSTLSGANVLTF. CDR3 bases: TGTGCCAGCAGCCGAAGGGGGTCCACACTCTCTGGGGCCAACGTCCTGACTTTC.